A single sample is the source of the 17 T cell receptor beta chains below, sequenced in a study of neurological immune-mediated disorders. TCRdb passed the 5' RACE reads through MiXCR, listing each CDR3 protein once. Of tens of thousands of distinct CDR3 sequences in the sample, 4% to 6% were seen once. Sequenced input: PBMCs. These receptors were collected from a man aged 18 to 29 with multiple sclerosis.

This clonotype came up a few times. The gene calls are TRBV2 and TRBJ2-7; 9 bases fit TRBD1. Germline values: CDR1 SNHLY, CDR2 FYNNEI. J was trimmed by 7 bases and V by 6 bases; bases with no gene match: 13. The CDR3 is made up of 15 amino acids. The CDR3 sequence is CASRELQGATGEQYF. The CDR3 DNA follows: TGTGCCAGCAGGGAGCTACAGGGGGCCACGGGGGAGCAGTACTTC.

This clonotype was seen at least ten times. The V and J genes are TRBV15 and TRBJ2-6, with D tentatively TRBD2 (6 bases). Germline CDR1 is LNHNV and CDR2 is YYDKDF (reference sequence). Trimming removed 1 base at V and 4 bases at J, with 11 bases between. The length of the CDR3 is 16 residues. CDR3 nucleotide sequence: TGTGCCACCAGCAGAGCCCTCGGGGGAGGGGCCAACGTCCTGACTTTC. Its translation: CATSRALGGGANVLTF.

This clonotype was recorded many times. This chain links TRBV24-1 with TRBJ1-5, with a weak D call TRBD1 (6 bases). The CDR3 runs 13 residues. CDR1 and CDR2 (germline): KGHDR, SFDVKD. The V end lost 1 base, the J end lost 6 bases, and 6 bases lay between the germline ends. CDR3 protein: CATSDFRGQPQHF. CDR3 sequence (DNA): TGTGCCACCAGTGATTTCAGGGGTCAGCCCCAGCATTTT.

This clonotype was detected many times. The rearrangement uses TRBV7-2 and TRBJ2-3; D call uncertain. There are 13 residues in the CDR3. The V gene's germline CDR1 is SGHTA and CDR2 FQGNSA. V lost 5 bases and J 1 base, leaving 7 bases between the germline ends. The CDR3 protein is CASSPHRTDTQYF. In DNA, the CDR3 is TGTGCCAGCAGCCCCCACCGCACAGATACGCAGTATTTT. The variable domain in full, with the rest retrieved from reference TRBV7-2 and TRBJ2-3, is GAGVSQSPSNKVTEKGKDVELRCDPISGHTALYWYRQSLGQGLEFLIYFQGNSAPDKSGLPSDRFSAERTGGSVSTLTIQRTQQEDSAVYLCASSPHRTDTQYFGPGTRLTVL.

This clonotype came up many times. This sequence joins TRBV12-3 or TRBV12-4 and TRBJ2-3; the D gene is possibly TRBD2 (6 bases). The CDR3 has 15 amino acids. V was shortened by 6 bases and J by 2 bases, with 15 bases between the two germline ends. The CDR3 DNA reads TGTGCCAGCAGCCCCGCCGGCGGGAACACAGATACGCAGTATTTT. This encodes CASSPAGGNTDTQYF.

This clonotype was observed many times. J is TRBJ2-2 and V is TRBV5-1; D gene ambiguous. The germline gives CDR1 SGHRS, CDR2 YFSETQ. Trimming pared 5 bases from V and 4 bases from J, leaving 9 bases between. CDR3 size: 13 residues. The CDR3 sequence is CASRVQSTGELFF. CDR3 coding DNA: TGCGCCAGCAGGGTACAGAGCACCGGGGAGCTGTTTTTT.

A note on this clonotype: At one end the junction does not follow the germline gene, possibly because of a read error. The rearrangement joins TRBV20-1 to TRBJ2-4; D might be TRBD2 (8 bases). This CDR3 has 13 amino acids. The germline gives CDR1 DFQATT, CDR2 SNEGSKA (reference sequence). The CDR3 bases are TGCAGTGCACCGGGAGGGGGCGAAAAAATTCAGTACTTC. Translated, it gives CSAPGGGEKIQYF.

This clonotype was seen many times. The genes are TRBV5-5 and TRBJ1-2; possibly TRBD1 for D (5 bases). Germline loops: CDR1 SGHKS, CDR2 YYEKEE (reference sequence). V was clipped by 1 base and J by 2 bases, with 12 bases between them. The CDR3 spans 15 residues. Here the CDR3 reads CASSLMIWGNYGYTF. The CDR3 region has the DNA TGTGCCAGCAGCTTGATGATTTGGGGGAACTATGGCTACACCTTC.

Comments on this clonotype: A read error may explain this, as a much larger clone is one base away. This chain joins TRBV7-2 and TRBJ2-1, with D uncertain. Trimming pared 1 base from V and 8 bases from J, leaving 15 bases between. CDR1 and CDR2 from the germline V gene are SGHTA and FQGNSA. CDR3 length: 15 residues. CDR3 nucleotide sequence: TGTGCCAGCAGCTTAGTCTGGCCAACAAATGATGAGCAGTTCTTC. Protein product: CASSLVWPTNDEQFF.

This clonotype has at least ten counts. The chain is built from TRBV20-1 and TRBJ1-1; D is ambiguous. Deletions cut 4 bases from V and 0 bases from J, with 9 bases between. The CDR3 is 13 amino acids. Germline V CDR1 and CDR2: DFQATT, SNEGSKA (reference sequence). CDR3 loop: CSATQGMNTEAFF. In nucleotides, the CDR3 is TGCAGTGCTACTCAAGGAATGAACACTGAAGCTTTCTTT.

This clonotype was found many times. J is TRBJ2-2 and V is TRBV5-1, with 8 bases matching TRBD1. After removal of 6 bases from V and 0 bases from J, the junction contained 10 bases not matched to a gene. The CDR3 is made up of 17 amino acids. Germline lookup yields CDR1 SGHRS and CDR2 YFSETQ. The CDR3 loop reads CASTIGQGIANTGELFF. CDR3 sequence (DNA): TGCGCCAGCACGATCGGACAGGGTATAGCGAACACCGGGGAGCTGTTTTTT. Full variable domain (remainder filled in from reference TRBV5-1 and TRBJ2-2): KAGVTQTPRYLIKTRGQQVTLSCSPISGHRSVSWYQQTPGQGLQFLFEYFSETQRNKGNFPGRFSGRQFSNSRSEMNVSTLELGDSALYLCASTIGQGIANTGELFFGEGSRLTVL.

This clonotype was counted many times. The rearrangement uses TRBV29-1 and TRBJ2-1; TRBD1 is a possible D gene (6 bases). V lost 5 bases and J 4 bases, leaving 15 bases between the germline ends. Germline lookup yields CDR1 SQVTM and CDR2 ANQGSEA. The CDR3 spans 14 residues. DNA of the CDR3: TGCAGCGTTTTAACAGGGTTCTCATACAATGAGCAGTTCTTC. Translated: CSVLTGFSYNEQFF.

This clonotype was seen at least ten times. V and J are TRBV2 and TRBJ2-1; 7 bases are shared with TRBD2. This CDR3 has 14 amino acids. J gave up 6 bases and V 11 bases, and 13 bases lay outside the gene matches. From germline, CDR1 is SNHLY and CDR2 FYNNEI. The CDR3 bases are TGTGCCGGCTCCGGGCTAGCGGAACCCAATGAGCAGTTCTTC. Translation gives CAGSGLAEPNEQFF.

This clonotype came up many times. Sequence at one end of the junction differs from germline and may be a read error. The V gene is TRBV7-2, the J gene TRBJ1-1; D is undetermined. Germline CDR1 is SGHTA and CDR2 is FQGNSA. There are 11 residues in the CDR3. The CDR3 loop is CASSLGGPLTF. In DNA form, the CDR3 reads TGTGCCAGCAGCTTAGGAGGACCGCTCACGTTC.

This clonotype occurred many times. The chain has TRBV7-8 and TRBJ2-4; D perhaps matches TRBD2 (5 bases). V was shortened by 2 bases and J by 0 bases, with 14 bases between the two germline ends. The V gene's germline CDR1 is SGHVS and CDR2 FQNEAQ. The CDR3 is made up of 17 amino acids. The CDR3 sequence: CASSLRWETVAKNIQYF. The CDR3 DNA reads as TGTGCCAGCAGCTTAAGATGGGAGACCGTAGCCAAAAACATTCAGTACTTC.

Many counts were recorded for this clonotype. This chain uses TRBV12-3 or TRBV12-4 with TRBJ2-7; TRBD2 is a possible D gene (6 bases). CDR3 length: 15 residues. V gave up 6 bases and J gave up 4 bases, with 19 bases separating them. The CDR3 sequence is CASSEGKGDLYEQYF. The CDR3 DNA follows: TGTGCCAGCAGCGAGGGAAAAGGGGACTTATACGAGCAGTACTTC.

This clonotype was recorded many times. The chain carries TRBV5-1 and TRBJ1-1; D might be TRBD1 (5 bases). The germline V and J ends were trimmed by 4 bases and 4 bases, with 20 bases remaining between them. Germline V gene sequence: CDR1 SGHRS, CDR2 YFSETQ. This CDR3 comprises 16 residues. CDR3 residues: CASSPMPSERGTEAFF. The CDR3 nucleotides are TGCGCCAGCAGCCCGATGCCGAGTGAAAGGGGCACTGAAGCTTTCTTT. The full variable domain, its missing parts supplied by reference TRBV5-1 and TRBJ1-1, is KAGVTQTPRYLIKTRGQQVTLSCSPISGHRSVSWYQQTPGQGLQFLFEYFSETQRNKGNFPGRFSGRQFSNSRSEMNVSTLELGDSALYLCASSPMPSERGTEAFFGQGTRLTVV.